What follows are 24 T cell receptor beta chains derived from one specimen sequenced in a study of blood T cells in healthy people across ages (dated by TCRdb to the mid-2010s). Library generation was performed with 5' RACE. These reads were obtained on an Illumina HiSeq 2500. A second roughly 6 to 12 cycle PCR used a sample-barcoded 5' primer and a J-beta primer mix. The public reads were reanalyzed by TCRdb: fastp trimming at Q25, MiXCR alignment, in-frame beta chains only. Each entry is one CDR3 protein sequence, shown with its most common DNA and genes. The sample table lists about 780,000 distinct CDR3 sequences, about 47% of them with a count of one. The top ten clones comprise roughly 18% of the sample. Specimen: blood. The receptors come from a man aged 80 or over in good health.

As concerns this clonotype: This is likely a read error, given that the CDR3 carries no conserved phenylalanine or tryptophan at its end. The rearrangement joins TRBV7-2 to TRBJ2-2, with 10 positions matching TRBD2. Trimming took 2 bases from V and 1 from J; bases not matched to a gene: 1. CDR3 size: 16 residues. The germline V gene encodes CDR1 SGHTA and CDR2 FQGNSA. The CDR3 here is CASSLWTSGNTGELFL. CDR3 coding DNA: TGTGCCAGCAGCTTATGGACTAGCGGGAACACCGGGGAGCTGTTTTTG.

In its sample, this clonotype was seen once. The chain has TRBV10-3 and TRBJ2-1; 9 positions match TRBD1. Per germline, CDR1 ENHRY and CDR2 SYGVKD. The V gene end was trimmed by 8 bases and the J gene end by 5 bases; junction bases not matched to a gene: 7. The CDR3 consists of 14 residues. CDR3 residues: CAIQGQGFHNEQFF. CDR3 coding DNA: TGTGCCATCCAGGGACAGGGCTTCCACAATGAGCAGTTCTTC.

The chain recombines TRBV11-1 with TRBJ2-1; a weak D match, TRBD1 (5 bases). The V and J ends lost 1 base and 1 base respectively, with 8 bases between them. Germline V CDR1 and CDR2: SGHAT, FQDESV (reference sequence). This CDR3 has 15 amino acids. The CDR3 DNA reads TGTGCCAGCAGCTTAGATGACAGTTCCTACAATGAGCAGTTCTTC. As protein: CASSLDDSSYNEQFF.

This clonotype has only a few counts. The chain uses TRBV6-1 and TRBJ2-7; 9 bases align to TRBD1. This CDR3 region has 15 residues. After removal of 7 bases from V and 0 bases from J, the junction contained 7 bases not matched to a gene. Germline CDR1 MNHNS, CDR2 SASEGT. The CDR3 region is CASTNGQGLSYEQYF. Written as DNA, the CDR3 is TGTGCCAGCACCAACGGACAGGGGCTCTCCTACGAGCAGTACTTC.

This clonotype was picked up a small number of times. The rearrangement joins TRBV29-1 to TRBJ2-5, with 7 bases fitting TRBD1. Germline CDR1 and CDR2: SQVTM and ANQGSEA. Unmatched junction bases numbered 12, after V lost 7 bases and J lost 1 base. The CDR3 extends over 15 amino acids. The CDR3 protein is CSGTQGNGGQETQYF. The CDR3 nucleotides are TGCAGCGGTACACAGGGGAACGGTGGCCAAGAGACCCAGTACTTC.

This clonotype was found a few times. The rearrangement links TRBV29-1 to TRBJ2-3, with a tentative D call TRBD1 (7 bases). Germline loops: CDR1 SQVTM, CDR2 ANQGSEA. This CDR3 region has 13 residues. Trimming pared 7 bases from V and 6 bases from J, leaving 17 bases between. In DNA, the CDR3 is TGCAGCGCTACTACAGGGGCGGGGGATACGCAGTATTTT. Encoded protein: CSATTGAGDTQYF.

This clonotype was seen a few times. This rearrangement joins TRBV15 to TRBJ2-1, with 9 nucleotides matching TRBD2. The assigned J gene may be wrong: the sequence end matches TRBJ2-7 better. From germline, CDR1 is LNHNV and CDR2 YYDKDF (reference sequence). CDR3 length equals 18 residues. CDR3 DNA sequence: TGTGCCACCAGCAAGGGGGTCGCGGGAGGGCCTCCCTACAATGAGCAGTACTTC. As protein: CATSKGVAGGPPYNEQYF.

The chain uses TRBV25-1 and TRBJ2-1; 8 bases fit TRBD1. V shed 3 bases and J 3 bases; nucleotides not matched to a gene: 16. CDR3 length equals 19 residues. Per the germline V gene, CDR1 is MGHDK and CDR2 is SYGVNS. CDR3 in amino acids: CASSERVPGQGRNYNEQFF. CDR3 nucleotide sequence: TGTGCCAGCAGTGAGCGGGTCCCCGGACAGGGAAGGAACTACAATGAGCAGTTCTTC.

This clonotype was counted a few times. This rearrangement joins TRBV6-5 to TRBJ2-5, with 7 bases lining up with TRBD2. V shed 6 bases and J 3 bases; nucleotides not matched to a gene: 10. Germline V gene sequence: CDR1 MNHEY, CDR2 SVGAGI. The CDR3 is 15 residues long. Here the CDR3 reads CASSRGLKTKETQYF. The CDR3 bases are TGTGCCAGCAGCCGGGGACTAAAAACCAAAGAGACCCAGTACTTC.

This clonotype was seen repeatedly, ten times or more. V gene TRBV29-1 combines with J gene TRBJ2-6, with D hard to call. The CDR3 sequence is 14 residues long. Trimming shortened V by 4 bases and J by 0 bases, and 7 bases separated the two germline ends. Germline V gene data show CDR1 as SQVTM and CDR2 as ANQGSEA. CDR3 sequence reads: CSVVVNSGANVLTF. In DNA form, the CDR3 reads TGCAGCGTTGTGGTAAACTCTGGGGCCAACGTCCTGACTTTC.

J is TRBJ2-3 and V is TRBV3-1, with 8 bases aligning to TRBD2. The CDR3 runs to 17 residues. Germline V gene sequence: CDR1 LGHDT, CDR2 YNNKEL (reference sequence). V dropped 1 base and J dropped 4; count of bases not matched to a gene: 10. The CDR3 DNA sequence: TGTGCCAGCAGCCAAGCCATCGGGAGCGGGAGTTCAGATACGCAGTATTTT. It codes for CASSQAIGSGSSDTQYF.

This clonotype was picked up a small number of times. This chain joins TRBV12-3 or TRBV12-4 and TRBJ2-7; D is unclear. The CDR3 totals 13 residues. Trimming removed 4 bases from V and 7 bases from J, with 14 bases in between. CDR3 coding DNA: TGTGCCAGCAGTTCGGCCCAACCTAGGGAGCAGTACTTC. It encodes CASSSAQPREQYF.

This clonotype was counted at least ten times. The CDR3: CASSLGGANTEAFF. The CDR3 nucleotides read TGTGCCAGCAGCTTGGGGGGCGCGAACACTGAAGCTTTCTTT. This chain connects TRBV7-2 to TRBJ1-1, with D tentatively TRBD1 (6 bases). This CDR3 is built from 14 residues. Germline V gene sequence: CDR1 SGHTA, CDR2 FQGNSA. V lost 3 bases to trimming and J lost 1 base, with 9 bases between them. The variable domain in full, with the rest retrieved from reference TRBV7-2 and TRBJ1-1, is GAGVSQSPSNKVTEKGKDVELRCDPISGHTALYWYRQSLGQGLEFLIYFQGNSAPDKSGLPSDRFSAERTGGSVSTLTIQRTQQEDSAVYLCASSLGGANTEAFFGQGTRLTVV.

In its sample, this clonotype was seen once. It may be a read error: a sequence one base away is much more abundant. This chain uses TRBV10-3 with TRBJ2-5, with 10 positions matching TRBD2. The DNA end is more similar to TRBJ2-1, so the J call may be wrong. There are 15 residues in the CDR3. The germline CDR1 and CDR2 sequences are ENHRY and SYGVKD. The CDR3: CAISETSGMVETQFF. CDR3 nucleotide sequence: TGTGCCATCAGTGAGACTAGCGGGATGGTTGAGACCCAGTTCTTC.

V and J are TRBV7-3 and TRBJ2-4; tentative D call: TRBD1 (5 bases). Trimming pared 5 bases from V and 13 bases from J, leaving 21 bases between. Germline CDR1 reads SGHTA; CDR2 reads FQGTGA. The CDR3 runs to 14 residues. This CDR3 reads CASSRDSTYNEQYF. CDR3 nucleotides: TGTGCCAGCAGCCGTGACAGTACCTACAATGAGCAGTACTTC.

The chain couples TRBV20-1 to TRBJ1-2, with D possibly TRBD1 on 6 matching bases. CDR3 length equals 12 residues. V lost 7 bases, J lost 6 bases, and 15 bases lay in between. CDR1 and CDR2 (germline): DFQATT, SNEGSKA (reference sequence). This chain's CDR3 is CSVRSGGNGYTF. The CDR3, as DNA: TGCAGTGTCCGATCCGGGGGCAATGGCTACACCTTC.

V and J are TRBV29-1 and TRBJ2-5; 9 bases are a match to TRBD1. The CDR3 has 15 amino acids. The germline V gene encodes CDR1 SQVTM and CDR2 ANQGSEA. V gave up 5 bases and J gave up 4 bases; unmatched junction bases: 11. The CDR3 bases are TGCAGCGTTCTTCGACAGGGGGGTAACGGAGAGACCCAGTACTTC. Protein: CSVLRQGGNGETQYF.

The chain links TRBV7-2 to TRBJ2-1; 10 nucleotides agree with TRBD2. With 2 bases clipped from V and 6 bases from J, the junction kept 13 bases outside the gene matches. The CDR3 is made up of 18 amino acids. Germline V lookup: CDR1 SGHTA, CDR2 FQGNSA. The CDR3 protein is CASSLLGSGTSGINEQFF. CDR3 DNA sequence: TGTGCCAGCAGCTTATTGGGATCCGGAACTAGCGGGATCAATGAGCAGTTCTTC.

This clonotype has a count of ten or more. The rearrangement links TRBV3-1 to TRBJ2-7, with 9 positions matching TRBD2. This CDR3 comprises 15 residues. Unmatched junction bases numbered 8, after V lost 6 bases and J lost 2 bases. In germline, CDR1 is LGHDT, CDR2 YNNKEL (reference sequence). This CDR3 is CASSLGLALTYEQYF. In nucleotides, the CDR3 is TGTGCCAGCAGTCTTGGACTAGCGCTAACCTACGAGCAGTACTTC.

V gene TRBV28 combines with J gene TRBJ1-1, with D tentatively TRBD1 (6 bases). Trimming left V 1 base short and J 4 bases short, with 10 bases between. Per the germline V gene, CDR1 is MDHEN and CDR2 is SYDVKM. The CDR3 has 14 residues. CDR3 residues: CASSLFQGTTEAFF. The CDR3 DNA follows: TGTGCCAGCAGTTTATTTCAGGGGACCACTGAAGCTTTCTTT.

For this clonotype: At one end, the junction sequence differs from germline, possibly due to a read error. The chain carries TRBV10-3 and TRBJ2-5; D unresolved. Germline V gene data show CDR1 as ENHRY and CDR2 as SYGVKD. CDR3 size: 13 residues. The CDR3 bases are TGTGCCACCAGTGAGCTTGGAGTGGAGACCCAGTACTTC. Translation gives CATSELGVETQYF.

This chain connects TRBV21-1 to TRBJ2-5; the table names TRBD1, a call not compared with the DNA. TRBV21-1 is shown as a pseudogene. The CDR3 is 15 residues long. In nucleotides, the CDR3 is TGTGCCAGCAGTTACCGGGACAGGGCACAAGAGACCCAGTACTTC. It is translated as CASSYRDRAQETQYF.

Points on this clonotype: With a much larger clone just one base away, this may be a read error. This sequence joins TRBV7-8 and TRBJ1-5; D gene unclear. The CDR3 runs 15 residues. Germline CDR1 is SGHVS and CDR2 is FQNEAQ. The ends were cut back, 3 bases at V and 0 bases at J, with 9 bases in the middle. The CDR3 sequence is CASSFAVGSNQPQHF. In nucleotides, the CDR3 is TGTGCCAGCAGCTTCGCGGTGGGTAGCAATCAGCCCCAGCATTTT.

This clonotype showed up many times. The CDR3 sequence is CASSFGNTEAFF. CDR3 in DNA: TGTGCCAGCAGTTTTGGGAACACTGAAGCTTTCTTT. The rearrangement uses TRBV12-3 or TRBV12-4 and TRBJ1-1; D unclear. Trimming took off 3 bases at V and 1 base at J, with 3 bases between the two ends. The CDR3 has 12 residues.